This T cell receptor (beta chain) was found in a study of metastatic and nonmetastatic thyroid tumors. Overall study: Repertoires from blood and tumor or nodule tissue of malignant and benign thyroid patients were compared.

Study conclusions and caveats: Reported TCR beta diversity, measured in blood and tumor, was significantly higher for malignant thyroid tumors than for benign nodules.

In the authors' methods: For papillary thyroid cancer, a distant-metastasis classifier was constructed from CDR3 differences observed across clinicopathological groups. TCRdb re-called clones via MiXCR from the PCR reads. The V and J calls reflect TCRdb's pipeline rather than the authors' work. The table has 25,000 to 35,000 clones, around 32% seen once; the top ten hold around 30%. Patients underwent thyroid surgery, and none had received any treatment before it. A word on this clone: Its antigen remains unknown.

The CDR3 spans 15 residues. Germline CDR1 is SGHTA and CDR2 is FQGNSA. V was cut by 1 base and J by 0 bases, with 9 bases left in between. The chain is built from TRBV7-2 and TRBJ1-1; D is unresolved. Sequencing used blood. This receptor was taken from a female donor with papillary thyroid cancer or a benign thyroid nodule (not recorded which). Some clones in this sample may be carry-over from other donors' samples. CDR3 sequence reads: CASSLGFGMNTEAFF. CDR3 nucleotides: TGTGCCAGCAGCTTAGGGTTCGGGATGAACACTGAAGCTTTCTTT.